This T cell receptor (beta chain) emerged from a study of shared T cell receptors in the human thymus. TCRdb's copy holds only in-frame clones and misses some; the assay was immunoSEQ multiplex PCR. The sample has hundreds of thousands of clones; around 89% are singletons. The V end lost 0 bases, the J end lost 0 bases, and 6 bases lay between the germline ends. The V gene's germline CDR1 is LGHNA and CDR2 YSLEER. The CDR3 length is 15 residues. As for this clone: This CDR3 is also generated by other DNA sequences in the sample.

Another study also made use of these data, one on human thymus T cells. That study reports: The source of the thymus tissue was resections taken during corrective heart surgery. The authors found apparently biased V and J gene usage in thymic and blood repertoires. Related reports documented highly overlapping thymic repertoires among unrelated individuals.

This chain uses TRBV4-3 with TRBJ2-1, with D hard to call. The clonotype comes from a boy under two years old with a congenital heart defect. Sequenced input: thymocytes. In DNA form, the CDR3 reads TGCGCCAGCAGCCAAGACCGGAGCTCCTACAATGAGCAGTTCTTC. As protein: CASSQDRSSYNEQFF.